This T cell receptor beta chain was retrieved from a study of cytomegalovirus exposure and HLA in healthy donors. With V trimmed by 4 bases and J by 0 bases, 11 bases remained unmatched. The CDR3 totals 19 residues. Germline V CDR1 and CDR2: SNHLY, FYNNEI. Points on this clone: The antigen is unknown.

The PCR used 60 Vbeta and 13 Jbeta primers. Here immunoSEQ multiplex PCR was the method, and the copy in TCRdb shows in-frame clones only, minus some. The top ten clones hold less than 4.5% of a sample with 250,000 to 350,000 clones, 80% to 90% of them seen once. Whole-study findings and limits: The authors later found HLA-associated TCR beta chains more clonally expanded than equally common others. The authors listed around 150 TCR beta chains as cytomegalovirus-associated.

The chain has TRBV2 and TRBJ2-1; the match to TRBD2 covers 11 bases. Sequenced sample: PBMCs. The clonotype comes from a man aged 35 to 55 in good health and CMV-seropositive. CDR3 coding DNA: TGTGCCAGCAGTGGGGTGGGGGCAGGACTAGCGGGCTCCTACAATGAGCAGTTCTTC. As protein: CASSGVGAGLAGSYNEQFF.